These 19 T cell receptor beta chains came from one sample sequenced in a study of OX40 agonist ivuxolimab in advanced cancers. TCRdb's table, derived via immunoSEQ multiplex PCR, lists solely in-frame clones and lacks some. The sample gives around 76,000 clones, around 87% of which show up once; approximately 0.54% is in the top ten. The source material was CD4+ or CD8+ T cells sorted from blood, sampled in a trial of the OX40 agonist ivuxolimab. The source is an adult with an advanced solid tumor such as melanoma, head and neck, liver or kidney cancer.

V gene TRBV18 combines with J gene TRBJ1-2; D gene uncertain. The V gene's germline CDR1 is KGHSH and CDR2 LQKENI. This CDR3 comprises 14 residues. The V gene lost 2 bases and the J gene lost 12 bases, with 19 bases spanning the gap. The CDR3 loop reads CASSPEPPGLSHTF. CDR3 nucleotide sequence: TGTGCCAGCTCACCAGAGCCCCCCGGGCTCTCGCACACCTTC. The entire variable domain, with the rest obtained from reference TRBV18 and TRBJ1-2, is as follows: NAGVMQNPRHLVRRRGQEARLRCSPMKGHSHVYWYRQLPEEGLKFMVYLQKENIIDESGMPKERFSAEFPKEGPSILRIQQVVRGDSAAYFCASSPEPPGLSHTFGSGTRLTVV.

In DNA form, the CDR3 reads TGTGCCAGCAGCGTTTTTACCGGGACTAGCGGGGGGGCCCATGGAGAGCAGTTCTTC. The encoded protein is CASSVFTGTSGGAHGEQFF. This chain connects TRBV9 to TRBJ2-1; 16 bases line up with TRBD2. V trimming: 2 bases; J trimming: 10 bases; junction bases outside the gene matches: 15. The germline gives CDR1 SGDLS, CDR2 YYNGEE. The CDR3 consists of 19 residues.

For this clone: Compared with germline, one end of the junction differs, possibly owing to a read error. Other DNA sequences within the sample encode an identical CDR3. The V gene is TRBV5-1, the J gene TRBJ1-2, with D hard to call. Germline CDR1 SGHRS, CDR2 YFSETQ. The CDR3 is 12 residues long. The CDR3 DNA sequence: TGTGCCAGCAGCTTGGATCGTTCTGGCTACACCTTC. Translation: CASSLDRSGYTF.

This rearrangement joins TRBV7-2 to TRBJ2-7, with D possibly being TRBD1 or TRBD2 (5 bases each). CDR3 length equals 15 residues. V lost 2 bases to trimming and J lost 0 bases, with 11 bases between them. CDR1 and CDR2 (germline): SGHTA, FQGNSA. CDR3 region: CASSLSWGPSYEQYF. As DNA, the CDR3 is TGTGCCAGCAGCTTATCCTGGGGACCCTCCTACGAGCAGTACTTC.

V and J are TRBV19 and TRBJ1-6, with 10 bases matching TRBD1. V dropped 4 bases and J dropped 7; count of bases not matched to a gene: 7. CDR3 length equals 16 residues. The germline V gene has CDR1 LNHDA and CDR2 SQIVND (reference sequence). The CDR3 protein is CASSKGGQGRNSPLHF. The CDR3, as DNA: TGTGCCAGTAGTAAAGGGGGACAGGGGAGGAATTCACCCCTCCACTTT.

V gene TRBV5-5 combines with J gene TRBJ2-5; D unclear. V was clipped by 0 bases and J by 1 base, with 7 bases between them. This CDR3 is built from 14 residues. Germline V lookup: CDR1 SGHKS, CDR2 YYEKEE (reference sequence). CDR3 region: CASSLDGFQETQYF. The CDR3 coding sequence is TGTGCCAGCAGCTTGGACGGGTTCCAAGAGACCCAGTACTTC.

V usage is TRBV5-1 and J usage is TRBJ2-7; 11 nucleotides line up with TRBD1. Trimming removed 6 bases from V and 1 base from J; junction bases left unmatched: 6. CDR1 is SGHRS and CDR2 is YFSETQ in the germline V gene. This CDR3 has 15 amino acids. CDR3 loop: CASTSGTGGSYEQYF. CDR3 nucleotide sequence: TGCGCCAGCACCTCAGGGACAGGGGGTTCCTACGAGCAGTACTTC. The variable domain in full, completed from reference TRBV5-1 and TRBJ2-7, reads KAGVTQTPRYLIKTRGQQVTLSCSPISGHRSVSWYQQTPGQGLQFLFEYFSETQRNKGNFPGRFSGRQFSNSRSEMNVSTLELGDSALYLCASTSGTGGSYEQYFGPGTRLTVT.

V is TRBV28 and J is TRBJ1-5; D call uncertain. The CDR3 totals 15 residues. The germline V gene has CDR1 MDHEN and CDR2 SYDVKM. Trimming cost V 4 bases and J 7 bases, with 17 bases left between them. The CDR3 nucleotides are TGTGCCAGCAGTTCCCAGATGGGTAGGCAGCAGCCCCAGCATTTT. The encoded protein is CASSSQMGRQQPQHF.

The gene calls are TRBV7-3 and TRBJ2-1, with D possibly TRBD2 on 6 matching bases. Germline V lookup: CDR1 SGHTA, CDR2 FQGTGA. The V and J ends lost 3 bases and 12 bases respectively, with 15 bases between them. This CDR3 has 13 residues. The CDR3 DNA reads TGTGCCAGCAGCTTTTCGCCGGCGGGATGGCAGTTCTTC. Protein product: CASSFSPAGWQFF.

The J gene is TRBJ1-2, the V gene TRBV5-5, with D uncertain. This CDR3 region has 13 residues. Germline V gives CDR1 SGHKS, CDR2 YYEKEE (reference sequence). The V and J ends lost 6 bases and 4 bases respectively, with 13 bases between them. CDR3 residues: CASTPTLLYGYTF. The CDR3 bases are TGTGCCAGCACTCCTACCCTGCTCTATGGCTACACCTTC.

The CDR3 reads CASSQDHTATKNIQYF. CDR3 in DNA: TGCGCCAGCAGCCAAGATCATACGGCAACGAAAAACATTCAGTACTTC. This chain connects TRBV4-3 to TRBJ2-4; D ambiguous. Germline V CDR1 and CDR2: LGHNA, YSLEER. Between the trimmed V and J ends, which lost 0 bases and 4 bases, there was a span of 13 bases. The CDR3 has 16 residues.

The chain employs TRBV21-1 and TRBJ2-3; the table's D call, TRBD2, has no DNA check behind it. TRBV21-1 is flagged as a pseudogene. This CDR3 comprises 20 residues. CDR3 amino acids: CASSKAEMLAGGPRTDTQYF. The CDR3 DNA reads as TGTGCCAGCAGCAAAGCCGAGATGCTAGCGGGAGGGCCGAGGACAGATACGCAGTATTTT.

The V call is TRBV11-2, the J call TRBJ1-4; 8 bases fit TRBD1. Trimming cost V 3 bases and J 8 bases; bases outside gene matches: 8. This CDR3 is 15 amino acids long. Per germline, CDR1 SGHAT and CDR2 FQNNGV. The CDR3 coding sequence is TGTGCCAGCAGCTTCGGGGGGCAGGGGGCGGAAAAACTGTTTTTT. Its protein is CASSFGGQGAEKLFF.

The CDR3 bases are TGTGCCAGCAGCTTCGCCTCTAGCAATCAGCCCCAGCATTTT. Encoded protein: CASSFASSNQPQHF. This chain uses TRBV7-2 with TRBJ1-5; D ambiguous. CDR1 is SGHTA, CDR2 FQGNSA, per germline. The CDR3 extends over 14 amino acids. The V gene lost 3 bases and the J gene lost 0 bases, with 6 bases spanning the gap.

V is TRBV5-6 and J is TRBJ2-5; 12 bases line up with TRBD2. V lost 0 bases and J lost 2; bases outside the gene matches: 2. The CDR3 is made up of 16 amino acids. From germline, CDR1 is SGHDT and CDR2 YYEEEE. This chain's CDR3 is CASSLVTSGGQETQYF. The DNA for the CDR3 is TGTGCCAGCAGCTTGGTGACTAGCGGGGGTCAAGAGACCCAGTACTTC.

V is TRBV2 and J is TRBJ2-1; 9 bases agree with TRBD2. Germline V gene data show CDR1 as SNHLY and CDR2 as FYNNEI. The CDR3 loop spans 14 amino acids. Germline trimming cut 6 bases from V and 4 bases from J; bases unmatched to any gene: 4. Here the CDR3 DNA reads TGTGCCAGCAGCCTTAGCGGGGGTTACAATGAGCAGTTCTTC. This encodes CASSLSGGYNEQFF.

This clone appeared a single time. The chain joins TRBV29-1 to TRBJ1-4; 8 nucleotides agree with TRBD1. The ends lost 7 bases at V and 10 bases at J; junction bases unmatched: 11. This CDR3 contains 13 residues. The germline V gene has CDR1 SQVTM and CDR2 ANQGSEA. DNA of the CDR3: TGCAGCGGTATCGACAGGGGCGTACGAAAACTGTTTTTT. Translation: CSGIDRGVRKLFF.

As for this clone: This sample also contains other DNA sequences that code for the same CDR3. The chain links TRBV19 to TRBJ2-5; the match to TRBD2 covers 13 bases. The CDR3 extends over 15 amino acids. Germline assignment: CDR1 LNHDA and CDR2 SQIVND (reference sequence). After removal of 4 bases from V and 3 bases from J, the junction contained 2 bases not matched to a gene. Here the CDR3 DNA reads TGTGCCAGTAGTAGAGGACTAGCGGGGGAAGAGACCCAGTACTTC. Its translation: CASSRGLAGEETQYF.

This clone has only one observation. The chain employs TRBV5-6 and TRBJ2-5; D uncertain. This CDR3 spans 14 amino acids. V dropped 1 base and J dropped 0 bases, with 7 bases sitting between them. Germline-derived CDR1 and CDR2 are SGHDT and YYEEEE. CDR3 nucleotide sequence: TGTGCCAGCAGCTTGTTCGGCAACCAAGAGACCCAGTACTTC. Translation gives CASSLFGNQETQYF.